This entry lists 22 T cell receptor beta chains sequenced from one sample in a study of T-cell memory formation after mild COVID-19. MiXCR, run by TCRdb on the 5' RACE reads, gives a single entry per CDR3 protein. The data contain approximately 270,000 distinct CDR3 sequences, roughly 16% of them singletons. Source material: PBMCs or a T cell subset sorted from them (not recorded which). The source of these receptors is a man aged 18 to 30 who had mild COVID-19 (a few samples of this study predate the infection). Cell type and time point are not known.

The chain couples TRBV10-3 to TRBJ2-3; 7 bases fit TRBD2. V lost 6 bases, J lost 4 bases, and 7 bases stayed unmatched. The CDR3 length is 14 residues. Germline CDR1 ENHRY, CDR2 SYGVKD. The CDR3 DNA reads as TGTGCCATCAGCCCAGGCGGGGGATCAGATACGCAGTATTTT. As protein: CAISPGGGSDTQYF.

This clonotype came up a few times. In DNA, the CDR3 is TGTGCCAGCAGCTTAGAAGGGGGGGGTCAGCCCCAGCATTTT. Its protein product is CASSLEGGGQPQHF. This sequence joins TRBV7-9 and TRBJ1-5; D is possibly TRBD1 (6 bases). Trimming stripped 1 base from V and 6 bases from J, with 10 bases between. Germline V gene data show CDR1 as SEHNR and CDR2 as FQNEAQ (reference sequence). CDR3 length: 14 residues.

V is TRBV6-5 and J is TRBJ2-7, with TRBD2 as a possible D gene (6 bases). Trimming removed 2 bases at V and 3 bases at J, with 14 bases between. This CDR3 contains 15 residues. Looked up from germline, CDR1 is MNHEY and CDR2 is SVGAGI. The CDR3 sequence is CASSYQRTEGYEQYF. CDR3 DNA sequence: TGTGCCAGCAGTTACCAACGGACGGAGGGCTACGAGCAGTACTTC.

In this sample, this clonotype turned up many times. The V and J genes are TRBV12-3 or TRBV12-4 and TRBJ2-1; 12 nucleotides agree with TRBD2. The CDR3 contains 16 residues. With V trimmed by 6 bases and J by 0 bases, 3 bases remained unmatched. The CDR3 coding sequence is TGTGCCAGCAGCGGACTAGCGGGGAGCTCCTACAATGAGCAGTTCTTC. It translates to CASSGLAGSSYNEQFF.

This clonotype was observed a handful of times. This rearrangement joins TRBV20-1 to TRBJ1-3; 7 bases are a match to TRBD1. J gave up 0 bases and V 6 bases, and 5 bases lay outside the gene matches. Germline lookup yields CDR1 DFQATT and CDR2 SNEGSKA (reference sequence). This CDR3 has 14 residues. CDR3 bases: TGCAGTGCAAGCAGGACAGGCTCTGGAAACACCATATATTTT. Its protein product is CSASRTGSGNTIYF.

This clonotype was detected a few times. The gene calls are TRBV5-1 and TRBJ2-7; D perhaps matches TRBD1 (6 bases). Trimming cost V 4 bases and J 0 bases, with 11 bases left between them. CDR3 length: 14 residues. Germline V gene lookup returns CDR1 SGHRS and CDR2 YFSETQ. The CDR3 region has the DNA TGCGCCAGCAGCAACAGGACAGACTCCTACGAGCAGTACTTC. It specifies CASSNRTDSYEQYF.

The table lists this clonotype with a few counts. In nucleotides, the CDR3 is TGTGCCAGCAGTTACGCCCTCAACACTTATAATTCACCCCTCCACTTT. It specifies CASSYALNTYNSPLHF. This sequence joins TRBV6-5 and TRBJ1-6; D uncertain. Germline V lookup: CDR1 MNHEY, CDR2 SVGAGI. The CDR3 spans 16 residues. Between the trimmed V and J ends, which lost 2 bases and 4 bases, there was a span of 12 bases.

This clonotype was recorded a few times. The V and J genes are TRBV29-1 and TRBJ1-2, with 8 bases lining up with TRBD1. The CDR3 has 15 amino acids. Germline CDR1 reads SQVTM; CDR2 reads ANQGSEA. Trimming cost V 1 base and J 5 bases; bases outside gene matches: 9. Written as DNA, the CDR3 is TGCAGCGTTGAAGCCCCGCAGGGGGCGGTTTATGGCTACACCTTC. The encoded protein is CSVEAPQGAVYGYTF.

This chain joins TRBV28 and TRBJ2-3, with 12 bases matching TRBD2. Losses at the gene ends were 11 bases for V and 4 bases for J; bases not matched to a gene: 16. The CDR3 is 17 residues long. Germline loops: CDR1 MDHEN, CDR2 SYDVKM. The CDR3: CAWSTWDLAGGPDTQYF. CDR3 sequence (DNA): TGTGCCTGGTCAACCTGGGATCTAGCGGGGGGGCCAGATACGCAGTATTTT.

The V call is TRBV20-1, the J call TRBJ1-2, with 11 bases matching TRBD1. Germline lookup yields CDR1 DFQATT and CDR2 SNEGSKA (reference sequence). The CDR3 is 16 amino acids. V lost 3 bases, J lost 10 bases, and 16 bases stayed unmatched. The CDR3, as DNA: TGCAGTGCTAGGGCCGTGACCCTCGGGACAGGGGGACCCTACACCTTC. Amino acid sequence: CSARAVTLGTGGPYTF.

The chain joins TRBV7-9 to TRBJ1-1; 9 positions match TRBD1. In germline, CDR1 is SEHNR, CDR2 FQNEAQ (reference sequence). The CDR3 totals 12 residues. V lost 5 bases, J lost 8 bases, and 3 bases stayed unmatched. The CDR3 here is CASSTGGREAFF. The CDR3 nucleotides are TGTGCCAGCAGCACAGGGGGCCGGGAAGCTTTCTTT. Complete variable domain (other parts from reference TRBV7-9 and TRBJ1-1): DTGVSQNPRHKITKRGQNVTFRCDPISEHNRLYWYRQTLGQGPEFLTYFQNEAQLEKSRLLSDRFSAERPKGSFSTLEIQRTEQGDSAMYLCASSTGGREAFFGQGTRLTVV.

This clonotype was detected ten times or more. DNA of the CDR3: TGCGCCAGCAGAGAACAGGGTGGGACTCAGGGTGAAGCTTTCTTT. This sequence encodes CASREQGGTQGEAFF. The chain employs TRBV5-1 and TRBJ1-1; maybe TRBD1 (6 bases). In germline, CDR1 is SGHRS, CDR2 YFSETQ. This CDR3 contains 15 residues. Trimming removed 5 bases at V and 7 bases at J, with 21 bases between.

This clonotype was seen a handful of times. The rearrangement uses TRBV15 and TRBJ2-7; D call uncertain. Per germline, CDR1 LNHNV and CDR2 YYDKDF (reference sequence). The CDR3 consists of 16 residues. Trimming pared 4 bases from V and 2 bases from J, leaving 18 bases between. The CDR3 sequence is CATSITTEGTAYEQYF. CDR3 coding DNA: TGTGCCACCAGCATCACCACCGAAGGTACCGCCTACGAGCAGTACTTC.

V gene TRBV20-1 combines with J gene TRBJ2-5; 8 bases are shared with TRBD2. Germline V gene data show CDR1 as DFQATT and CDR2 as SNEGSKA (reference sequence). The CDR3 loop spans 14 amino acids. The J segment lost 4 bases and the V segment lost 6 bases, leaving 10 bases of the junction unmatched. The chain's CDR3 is CSAIDPGLVETQYF. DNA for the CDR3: TGCAGTGCGATTGATCCGGGACTAGTAGAGACCCAGTACTTC.

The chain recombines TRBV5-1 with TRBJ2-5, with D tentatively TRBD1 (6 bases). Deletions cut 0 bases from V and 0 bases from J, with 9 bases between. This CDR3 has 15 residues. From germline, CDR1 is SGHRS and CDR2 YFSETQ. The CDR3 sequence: CASSLGGQYQETQYF. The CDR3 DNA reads TGCGCCAGCAGCTTGGGAGGACAGTACCAAGAGACCCAGTACTTC.

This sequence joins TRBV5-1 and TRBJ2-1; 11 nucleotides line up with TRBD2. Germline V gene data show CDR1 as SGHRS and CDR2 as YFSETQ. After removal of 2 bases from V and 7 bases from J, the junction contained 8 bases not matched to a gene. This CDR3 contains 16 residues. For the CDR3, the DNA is TGCGCCAGCAGCTTTTTAGCGGGGGGGCCCGGAAATGAGCAGTTCTTC. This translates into CASSFLAGGPGNEQFF.

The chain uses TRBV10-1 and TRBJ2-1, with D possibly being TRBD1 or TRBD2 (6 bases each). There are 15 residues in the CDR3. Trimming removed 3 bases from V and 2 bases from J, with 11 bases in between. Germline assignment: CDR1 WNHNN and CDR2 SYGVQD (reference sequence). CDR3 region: CASSDRRGAYNEQFF. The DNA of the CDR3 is TGCGCCAGCAGTGATCGGAGGGGGGCCTACAATGAGCAGTTCTTC.

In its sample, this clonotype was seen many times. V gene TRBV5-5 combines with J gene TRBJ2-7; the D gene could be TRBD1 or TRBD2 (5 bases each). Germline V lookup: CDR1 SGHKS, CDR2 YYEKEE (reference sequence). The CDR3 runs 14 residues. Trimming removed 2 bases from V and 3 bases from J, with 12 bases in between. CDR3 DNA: TGTGCCAGCAGCTTTGGACTGGGGGTCTACGAGCAGTACGTC. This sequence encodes CASSFGLGVYEQYV.

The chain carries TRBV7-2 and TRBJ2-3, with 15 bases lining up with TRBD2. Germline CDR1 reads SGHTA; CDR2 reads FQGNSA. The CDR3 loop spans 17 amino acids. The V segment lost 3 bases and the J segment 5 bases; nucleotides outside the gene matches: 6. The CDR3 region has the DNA TGTGCCAGCAGCTTGCGCCGGACTAGCGGGGGGGAAGATACGCAGTATTTT. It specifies CASSLRRTSGGEDTQYF.

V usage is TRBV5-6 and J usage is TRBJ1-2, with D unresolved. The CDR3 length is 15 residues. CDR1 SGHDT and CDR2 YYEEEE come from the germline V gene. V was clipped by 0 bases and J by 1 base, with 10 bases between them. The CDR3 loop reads CASSLVERRNYGYTF. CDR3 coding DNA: TGTGCCAGCAGCTTGGTGGAGAGGCGTAACTATGGCTACACCTTC. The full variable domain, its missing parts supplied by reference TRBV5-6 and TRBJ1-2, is DAGVTQSPTHLIKTRGQQVTLRCSPKSGHDTVSWYQQALGQGPQFIFQYYEEEERQRGNFPDRFSGHQFPNYSSELNVNALLLGDSALYLCASSLVERRNYGYTFGSGTRLTVV.

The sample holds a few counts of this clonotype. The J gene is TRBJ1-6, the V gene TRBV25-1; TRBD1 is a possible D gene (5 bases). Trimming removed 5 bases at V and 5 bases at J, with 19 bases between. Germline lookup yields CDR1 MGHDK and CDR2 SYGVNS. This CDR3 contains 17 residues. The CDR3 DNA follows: TGTGCCAGCAGTCCGAAGAGGGACGGGACGGATAATTCACCCCTCCACTTT. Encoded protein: CASSPKRDGTDNSPLHF.

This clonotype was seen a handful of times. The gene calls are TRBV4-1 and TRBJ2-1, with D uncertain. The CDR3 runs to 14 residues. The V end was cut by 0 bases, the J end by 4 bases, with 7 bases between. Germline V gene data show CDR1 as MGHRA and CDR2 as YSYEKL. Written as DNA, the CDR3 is TGCGCCAGCAGCCAAGAAAGGGATTACAATGAGCAGTTCTTC. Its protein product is CASSQERDYNEQFF.